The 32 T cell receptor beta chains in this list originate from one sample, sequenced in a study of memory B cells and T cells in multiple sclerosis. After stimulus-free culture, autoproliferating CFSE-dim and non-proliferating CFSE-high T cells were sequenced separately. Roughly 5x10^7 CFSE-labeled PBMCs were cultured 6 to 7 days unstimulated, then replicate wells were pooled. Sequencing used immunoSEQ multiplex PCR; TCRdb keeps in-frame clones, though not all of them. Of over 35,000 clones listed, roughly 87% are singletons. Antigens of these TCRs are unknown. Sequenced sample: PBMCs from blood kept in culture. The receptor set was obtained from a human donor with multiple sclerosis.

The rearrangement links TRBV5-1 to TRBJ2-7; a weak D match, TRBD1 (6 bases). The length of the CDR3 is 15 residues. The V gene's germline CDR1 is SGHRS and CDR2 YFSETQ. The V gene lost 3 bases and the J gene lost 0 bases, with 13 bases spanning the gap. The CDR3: CASSSGDTHSYEQYF. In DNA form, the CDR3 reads TGCGCCAGCAGCTCTGGGGACACCCACTCCTACGAGCAGTACTTC.

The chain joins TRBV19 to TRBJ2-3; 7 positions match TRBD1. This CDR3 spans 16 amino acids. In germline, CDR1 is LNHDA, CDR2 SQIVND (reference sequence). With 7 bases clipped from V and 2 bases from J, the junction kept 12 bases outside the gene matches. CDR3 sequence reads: CASTQTTGPLTDTQYF. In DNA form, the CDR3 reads TGTGCCAGTACCCAGACGACAGGGCCTCTCACAGATACGCAGTATTTT.

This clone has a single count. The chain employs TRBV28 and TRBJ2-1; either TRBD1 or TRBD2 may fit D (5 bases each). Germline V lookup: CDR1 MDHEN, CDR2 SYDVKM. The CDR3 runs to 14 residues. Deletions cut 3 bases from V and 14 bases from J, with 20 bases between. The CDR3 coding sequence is TGTGCCAGCAGTTTTAGGGTTAATAGGGACCTCGAGTTCTTC. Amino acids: CASSFRVNRDLEFF.

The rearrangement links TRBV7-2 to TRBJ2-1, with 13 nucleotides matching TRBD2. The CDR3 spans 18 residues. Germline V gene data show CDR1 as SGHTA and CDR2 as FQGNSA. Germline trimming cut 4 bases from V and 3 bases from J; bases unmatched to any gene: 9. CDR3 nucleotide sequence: TGTGCCAGCAGCTCCGGGACTAGCGGGACTGGGGGCTACAATGAGCAGTTCTTC. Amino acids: CASSSGTSGTGGYNEQFF.

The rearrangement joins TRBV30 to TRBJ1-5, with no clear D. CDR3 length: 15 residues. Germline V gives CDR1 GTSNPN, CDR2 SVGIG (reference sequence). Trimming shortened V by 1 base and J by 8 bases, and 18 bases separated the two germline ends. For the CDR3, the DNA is TGTGCCTGGAGTGCCCAATCCGGATCAGGCGAGCCCCAGCATTTT. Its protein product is CAWSAQSGSGEPQHF.

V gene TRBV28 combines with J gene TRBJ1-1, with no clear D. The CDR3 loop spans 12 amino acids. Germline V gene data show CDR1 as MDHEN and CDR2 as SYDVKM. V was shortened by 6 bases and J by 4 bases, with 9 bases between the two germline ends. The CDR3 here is CASRLPTTEAFF. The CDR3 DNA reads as TGTGCCAGCAGGTTACCGACCACTGAAGCTTTCTTT.

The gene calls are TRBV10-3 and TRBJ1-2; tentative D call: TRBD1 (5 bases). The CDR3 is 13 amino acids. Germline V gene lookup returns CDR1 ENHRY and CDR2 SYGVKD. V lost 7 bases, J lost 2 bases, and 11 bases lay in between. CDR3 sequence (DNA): TGTGCCATCACGGGGGTCCAAAACTATGGCTACACCTTC. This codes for CAITGVQNYGYTF.

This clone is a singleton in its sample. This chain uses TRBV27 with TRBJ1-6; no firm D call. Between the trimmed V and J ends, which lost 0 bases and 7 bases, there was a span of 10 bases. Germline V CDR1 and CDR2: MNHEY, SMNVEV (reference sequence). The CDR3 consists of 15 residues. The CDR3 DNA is TGTGCCAGCAGTTTATCCAGGTTAGGGAATTCACCCCTCCACTTT. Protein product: CASSLSRLGNSPLHF.

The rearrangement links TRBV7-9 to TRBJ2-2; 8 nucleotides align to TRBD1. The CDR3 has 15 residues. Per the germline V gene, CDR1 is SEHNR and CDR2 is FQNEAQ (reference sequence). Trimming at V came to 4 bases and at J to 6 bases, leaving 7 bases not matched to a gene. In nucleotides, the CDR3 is TGTGCCAGCAGCTCTCGACAGGGGTTAGCCGGGGAGCTGTTTTTT. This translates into CASSSRQGLAGELFF.

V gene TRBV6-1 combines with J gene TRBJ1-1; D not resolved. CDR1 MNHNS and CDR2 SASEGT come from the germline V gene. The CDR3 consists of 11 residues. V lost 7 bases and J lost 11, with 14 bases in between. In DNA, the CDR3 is TGTGCCAGCATTGTAGGCAGTTGGGCTTTCTTT. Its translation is CASIVGSWAFF.

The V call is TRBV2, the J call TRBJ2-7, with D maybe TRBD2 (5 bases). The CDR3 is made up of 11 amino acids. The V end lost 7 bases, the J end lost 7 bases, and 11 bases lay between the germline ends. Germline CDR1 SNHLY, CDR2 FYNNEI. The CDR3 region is CASTEGGEQYF. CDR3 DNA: TGTGCCAGCACCGAAGGCGGGGAGCAGTACTTC.

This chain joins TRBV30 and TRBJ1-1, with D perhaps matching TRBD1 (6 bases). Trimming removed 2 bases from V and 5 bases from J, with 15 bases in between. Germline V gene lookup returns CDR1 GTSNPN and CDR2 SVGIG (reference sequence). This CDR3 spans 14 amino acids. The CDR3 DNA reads TGTGCCTGGAGTCCCGACAGGATTGTTACTGAAGCTTTCTTT. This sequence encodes CAWSPDRIVTEAFF.

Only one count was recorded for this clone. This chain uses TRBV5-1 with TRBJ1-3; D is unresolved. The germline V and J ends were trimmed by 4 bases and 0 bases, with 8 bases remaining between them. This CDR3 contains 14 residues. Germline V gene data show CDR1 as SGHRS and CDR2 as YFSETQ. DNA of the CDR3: TGCGCCAGCAGCGAGCCCGACTCTGGAAACACCATATATTTT. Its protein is CASSEPDSGNTIYF.

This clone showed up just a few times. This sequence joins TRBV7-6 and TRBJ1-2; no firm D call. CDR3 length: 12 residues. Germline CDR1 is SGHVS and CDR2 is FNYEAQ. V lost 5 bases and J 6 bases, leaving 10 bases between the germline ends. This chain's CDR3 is CASSRNRDGYTF. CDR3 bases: TGTGCCAGCAGCCGCAACAGAGATGGCTACACCTTC.

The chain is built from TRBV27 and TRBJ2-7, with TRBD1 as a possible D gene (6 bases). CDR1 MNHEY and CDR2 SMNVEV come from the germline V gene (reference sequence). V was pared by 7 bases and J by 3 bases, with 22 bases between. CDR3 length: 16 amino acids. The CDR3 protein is CASKLRAGVGSYEQYF. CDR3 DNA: TGTGCCAGCAAACTACGTGCAGGGGTTGGTAGCTACGAGCAGTACTTC.

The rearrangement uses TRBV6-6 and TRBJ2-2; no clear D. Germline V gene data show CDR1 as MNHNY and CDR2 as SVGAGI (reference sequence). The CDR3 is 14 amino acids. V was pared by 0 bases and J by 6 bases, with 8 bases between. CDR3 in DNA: TGTGCCAGCAGTTACTCGGGTCCCCCCGGGGAGCTGTTTTTT. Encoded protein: CASSYSGPPGELFF.

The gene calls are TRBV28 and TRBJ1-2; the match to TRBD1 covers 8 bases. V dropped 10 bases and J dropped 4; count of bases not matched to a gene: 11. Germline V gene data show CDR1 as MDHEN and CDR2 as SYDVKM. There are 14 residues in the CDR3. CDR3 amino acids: CATFGTGGFYGYTF. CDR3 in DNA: TGTGCCACCTTTGGGACAGGAGGCTTCTATGGCTACACCTTC.

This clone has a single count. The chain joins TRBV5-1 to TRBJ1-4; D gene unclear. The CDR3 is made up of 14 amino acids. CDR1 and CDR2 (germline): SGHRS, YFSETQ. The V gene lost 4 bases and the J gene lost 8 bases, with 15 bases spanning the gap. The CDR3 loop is CASSTGPSREKLFF. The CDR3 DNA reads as TGCGCCAGCAGCACCGGACCCTCAAGGGAAAAACTGTTTTTT. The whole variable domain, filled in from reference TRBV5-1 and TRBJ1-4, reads KAGVTQTPRYLIKTRGQQVTLSCSPISGHRSVSWYQQTPGQGLQFLFEYFSETQRNKGNFPGRFSGRQFSNSRSEMNVSTLELGDSALYLCASSTGPSREKLFFGSGTQLSVL.

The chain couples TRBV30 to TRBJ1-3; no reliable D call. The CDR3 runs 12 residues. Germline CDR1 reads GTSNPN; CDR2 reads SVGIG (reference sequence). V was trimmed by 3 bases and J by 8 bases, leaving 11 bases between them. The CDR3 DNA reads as TGTGCCTGGAGCCAGGCTAGAGACACCATATATTTT. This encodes CAWSQARDTIYF. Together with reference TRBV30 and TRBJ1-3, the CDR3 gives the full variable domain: SQTIHQWPATLVQPVGSPLSLECTVEGTSNPNLYWYRQAAGRGLQLLFYSVGIGQISSEVPQNLSASRPQDRQFILSSKKLLLSDSGFYLCAWSQARDTIYFGEGSWLTVV.

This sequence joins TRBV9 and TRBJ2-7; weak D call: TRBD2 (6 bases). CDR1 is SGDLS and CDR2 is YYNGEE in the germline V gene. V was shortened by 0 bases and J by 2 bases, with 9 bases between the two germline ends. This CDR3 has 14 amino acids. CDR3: CASSVDLATYEQYF. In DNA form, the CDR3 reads TGTGCCAGCAGCGTAGACCTAGCGACCTACGAGCAGTACTTC.

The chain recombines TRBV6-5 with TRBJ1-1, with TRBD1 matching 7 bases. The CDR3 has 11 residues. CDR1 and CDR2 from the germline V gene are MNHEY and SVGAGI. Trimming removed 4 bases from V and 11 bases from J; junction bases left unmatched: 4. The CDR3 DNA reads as TGTGCCAGCAGTTCACAGGGGTACGCTTTCTTT. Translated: CASSSQGYAFF.

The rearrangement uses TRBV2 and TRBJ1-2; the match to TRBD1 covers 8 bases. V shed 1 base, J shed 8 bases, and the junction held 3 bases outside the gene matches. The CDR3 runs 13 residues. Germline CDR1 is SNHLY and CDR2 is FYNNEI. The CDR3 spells CASSEVDRGGYTF. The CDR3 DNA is TGTGCCAGCAGTGAAGTTGACAGGGGAGGCTACACCTTC.

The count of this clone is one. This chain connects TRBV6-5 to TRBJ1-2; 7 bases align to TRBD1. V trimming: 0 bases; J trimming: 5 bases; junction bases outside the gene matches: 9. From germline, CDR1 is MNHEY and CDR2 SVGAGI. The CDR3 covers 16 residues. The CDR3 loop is CASSYSTGDSSYGYTF. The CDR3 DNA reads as TGTGCCAGCAGTTACTCGACGGGGGACAGCTCTTATGGCTACACCTTC.

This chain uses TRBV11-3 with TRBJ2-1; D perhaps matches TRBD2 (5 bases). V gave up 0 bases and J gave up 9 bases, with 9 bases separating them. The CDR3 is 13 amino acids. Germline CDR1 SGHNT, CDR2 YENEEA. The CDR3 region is CASSLDSVREQFF. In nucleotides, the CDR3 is TGTGCCAGCAGCTTAGATAGCGTTCGTGAGCAGTTCTTC.

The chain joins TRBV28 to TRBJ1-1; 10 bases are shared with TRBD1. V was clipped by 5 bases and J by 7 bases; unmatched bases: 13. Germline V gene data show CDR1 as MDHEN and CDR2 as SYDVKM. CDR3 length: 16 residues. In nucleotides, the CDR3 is TGTGCCAGCAGTCCCGCCCTGGGACAGGGGCGGTATGAAGCTTTCTTT. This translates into CASSPALGQGRYEAFF.

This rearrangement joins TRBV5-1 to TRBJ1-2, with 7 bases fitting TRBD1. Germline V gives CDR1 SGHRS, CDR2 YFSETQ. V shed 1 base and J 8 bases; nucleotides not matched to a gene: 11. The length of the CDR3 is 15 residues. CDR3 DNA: TGCGCCAGCAGCTTGCTTCCGCAGGGGGAGGAGGGCTACACCTTC. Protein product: CASSLLPQGEEGYTF.

CDR3 coding DNA: TGTGCCAGCAGTGAATGGGGGAACACTGAAGCTTTCTTT. Protein: CASSEWGNTEAFF. V gene TRBV2 combines with J gene TRBJ1-1, with unresolved D. The CDR3 runs 13 residues. CDR1 is SNHLY, CDR2 FYNNEI, per germline. The ends were cut back, 2 bases at V and 1 base at J, with 5 bases in the middle.

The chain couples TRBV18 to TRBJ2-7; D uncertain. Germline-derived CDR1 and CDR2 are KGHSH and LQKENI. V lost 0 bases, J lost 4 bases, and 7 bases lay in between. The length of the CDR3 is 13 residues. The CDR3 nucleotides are TGTGCCAGCTCACCACCCGGGCAGTACGAGCAGTACTTC. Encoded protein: CASSPPGQYEQYF.

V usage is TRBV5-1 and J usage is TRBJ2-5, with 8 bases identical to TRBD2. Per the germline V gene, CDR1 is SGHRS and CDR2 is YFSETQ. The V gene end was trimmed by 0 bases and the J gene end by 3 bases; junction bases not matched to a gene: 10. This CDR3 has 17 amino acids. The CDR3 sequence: CASSLALGLAGEETQYF. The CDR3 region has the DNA TGCGCCAGCAGCTTGGCCCTCGGTCTAGCGGGTGAAGAGACCCAGTACTTC.

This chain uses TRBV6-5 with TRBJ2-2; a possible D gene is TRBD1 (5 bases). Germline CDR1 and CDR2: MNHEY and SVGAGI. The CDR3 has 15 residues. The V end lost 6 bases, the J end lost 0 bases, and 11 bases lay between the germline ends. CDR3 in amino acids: CASRRVRANTGELFF. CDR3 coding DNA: TGTGCCAGCAGAAGGGTCAGGGCGAACACCGGGGAGCTGTTTTTT.

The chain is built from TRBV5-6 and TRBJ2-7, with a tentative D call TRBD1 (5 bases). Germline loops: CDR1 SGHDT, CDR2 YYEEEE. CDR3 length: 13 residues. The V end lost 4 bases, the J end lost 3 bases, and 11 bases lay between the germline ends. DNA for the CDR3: TGTGCCAGCAGCGGTCTCGACAGCTACGAGCAGTACTTC. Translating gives CASSGLDSYEQYF.

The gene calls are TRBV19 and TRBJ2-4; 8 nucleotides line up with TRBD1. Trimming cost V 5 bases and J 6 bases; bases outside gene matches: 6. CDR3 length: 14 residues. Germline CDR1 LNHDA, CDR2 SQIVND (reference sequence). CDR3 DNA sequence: TGTGCCAGTAGTTCCGGGACAGGTGGAAACATTCAGTACTTC. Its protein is CASSSGTGGNIQYF.